What follows are 19 T cell receptor beta chains derived from one specimen sequenced in a study of shared clonotypes between healthy human individuals. Sequencing used immunoSEQ multiplex PCR; TCRdb keeps in-frame clones, though not all of them. The profile covers 2 million to 2.5 million clones, with 85% to 95% appearing a single time and under 0.45% taken by the ten largest. Sequenced: naive CD4+ T cells from PBMCs. This sample's subset: CD45RA+ positively selected. These receptors all stem from a man younger than 35 in good health. Some clones in this sample may be carry-over from other donors' samples.

The chain combines TRBV9 with TRBJ2-7, with D uncertain. The V gene lost 0 bases and the J gene lost 3 bases, with 13 bases spanning the gap. CDR1 SGDLS and CDR2 YYNGEE come from the germline V gene. The CDR3 length is 15 residues. DNA for the CDR3: TGTGCCAGCAGCGTAGCCCCGGGTAGCTTCTACGAGCAGTACTTC. Translation: CASSVAPGSFYEQYF. The complete variable domain, with remaining parts taken from reference TRBV9 and TRBJ2-7, reads DSGVTQTPKHLITATGQRVTLRCSPRSGDLSVYWYQQSLDQGLQFLIQYYNGEERAKGNILERFSAQQFPDLHSELNLSSLELGDSALYFCASSVAPGSFYEQYFGPGTRLTVT.

On this clone itself: The sample contains more than one DNA sequence encoding this CDR3. The chain uses TRBV28 and TRBJ1-3, with D unclear. The germline V and J ends were trimmed by 3 bases and 4 bases, with 4 bases remaining between them. The CDR3 length is 12 residues. Germline assignment: CDR1 MDHEN and CDR2 SYDVKM. The DNA of the CDR3 is TGTGCCAGCAGTTTTAGGGGAAACACCATATATTTT. Translating it yields CASSFRGNTIYF. The complete variable domain, with remaining parts taken from reference TRBV28 and TRBJ1-3, reads DVKVTQSSRYLVKRTGEKVFLECVQDMDHENMFWYRQDPGLGLRLIYFSYDVKMKEKGDIPEGYSVSREKKERFSLILESASTNQTSMYLCASSFRGNTIYFGEGSWLTVV.

The genes are TRBV5-4 and TRBJ2-1; D is undetermined. Germline CDR1 is SGHNT and CDR2 is YYREEE (reference sequence). The ends were cut back, 2 bases at V and 10 bases at J, with 13 bases in the middle. The CDR3 contains 13 residues. The CDR3 DNA follows: TGTGCCAGCAGCTTCCGGACCACTGGCGAGCAGTTCTTC. Translated: CASSFRTTGEQFF.

This clone came up once. The chain joins TRBV10-3 to TRBJ2-2; TRBD2 is a possible D gene (5 bases). V was clipped by 6 bases and J by 4 bases, with 9 bases between them. Germline V gene lookup returns CDR1 ENHRY and CDR2 SYGVKD. This CDR3 has 13 residues. The CDR3 loop reads CAISLTSTGELFF. As DNA, the CDR3 is TGTGCCATCAGCCTAACTAGCACCGGGGAGCTGTTTTTT.

As for this clone: The sample holds other DNA sequences that translate to the same CDR3. The genes are TRBV5-1 and TRBJ2-2; D possibly corresponds to TRBD1 (5 bases). V lost 4 bases to trimming and J lost 1 base, with 8 bases between them. Per the germline V gene, CDR1 is SGHRS and CDR2 is YFSETQ. The CDR3 runs to 14 residues. CDR3 bases: TGCGCCAGCAGCCGAACAGGGAACACCGGGGAGCTGTTTTTT. Its translation is CASSRTGNTGELFF.

The gene calls are TRBV6-4 and TRBJ2-7; either TRBD1 or TRBD2 may fit D (5 bases each). Trimming removed 9 bases from V and 2 bases from J, with 17 bases in between. This CDR3 has 14 amino acids. Germline V CDR1 and CDR2: MRHNA, SNTAGT. The CDR3 loop reads CARRLLGVAYEQYF. The CDR3 DNA is TGTGCCAGAAGACTGTTGGGGGTGGCCTACGAGCAGTACTTC.

The chain couples TRBV7-2 to TRBJ1-2, with a weak D call TRBD1 (6 bases). Trimming cost V 4 bases and J 7 bases, with 16 bases left between them. Germline V gives CDR1 SGHTA, CDR2 FQGNSA. The CDR3 runs to 14 residues. Here the CDR3 DNA reads TGTGCCAGCAGCTCCCAAACAGGGTCGGGTGGCTACACCTTC. Amino acid sequence: CASSSQTGSGGYTF.

The V call is TRBV18, the J call TRBJ1-1; unclear D gene. This CDR3 spans 18 amino acids. Germline V gene sequence: CDR1 KGHSH, CDR2 LQKENI. V was cut by 5 bases and J by 1 base, with 23 bases left in between. In DNA form, the CDR3 reads TGTGCCAGCTCAACTAGTCTGCTCCCGGCAACCACGAACACTGAAGCTTTCTTT. It yields the protein CASSTSLLPATTNTEAFF.

The chain uses TRBV7-9 and TRBJ2-1; 8 nucleotides match TRBD2. The ends lost 1 base at V and 13 bases at J; junction bases unmatched: 9. The CDR3 covers 14 residues. CDR1 SEHNR and CDR2 FQNEAQ come from the germline V gene (reference sequence). The CDR3 reads CASSLVYTAGVQFF. The CDR3 DNA sequence: TGTGCCAGCAGCTTAGTTTACACAGCGGGAGTACAGTTCTTC.

This clone was detected only a few times. V is TRBV4-1 and J is TRBJ1-1; maybe TRBD1 (5 bases). V was trimmed by 0 bases and J by 5 bases, leaving 13 bases between them. The CDR3 is 15 residues long. From germline, CDR1 is MGHRA and CDR2 YSYEKL. Written as DNA, the CDR3 is TGCGCCAGCAGCCAAGATATTCAGGGAAGTACTGAAGCTTTCTTT. It codes for CASSQDIQGSTEAFF.

The rearrangement links TRBV28 to TRBJ2-3; 7 positions match TRBD2. The germline V gene encodes CDR1 MDHEN and CDR2 SYDVKM. With 5 bases clipped from V and 4 bases from J, the junction kept 9 bases outside the gene matches. The CDR3 has 15 residues. The CDR3 nucleotides are TGTGCCAGCAGTCCGAATGCGGGAGCGGCAGATACGCAGTATTTT. The encoded protein is CASSPNAGAADTQYF.

The rearrangement uses TRBV7-9 and TRBJ1-1; perhaps TRBD1 as D (5 bases). The germline V gene has CDR1 SEHNR and CDR2 FQNEAQ (reference sequence). The CDR3 spans 16 residues. Trimming took 2 bases from V and 4 from J, leaving 17 bases between them. The CDR3 DNA sequence: TGTGCCAGCAGCTTACTTGCGTCTGGGGGGATCACTGAAGCTTTCTTT. Translating it yields CASSLLASGGITEAFF.

The chain joins TRBV6-6 to TRBJ1-4, with a possible D match to TRBD1 (6 bases). The CDR3 totals 15 residues. Germline CDR1 is MNHNY and CDR2 is SVGAGI (reference sequence). V lost 5 bases and J lost 10, with 20 bases in between. Here the CDR3 DNA reads TGTGCCAGCAGTCTTCCCGGGACATCGGAGGTAAAACTGTTTTTT. It codes for CASSLPGTSEVKLFF.

The CDR3 here is CASSFYRQGENIQYF. The CDR3 DNA reads as TGTGCCAGCAGTTTTTACCGACAGGGGGAAAACATTCAGTACTTC. The chain has TRBV28 and TRBJ2-4, with 9 bases identical to TRBD1. Losses at the gene ends were 3 bases for V and 5 bases for J; bases not matched to a gene: 5. The CDR3 totals 15 residues. Germline CDR1 MDHEN, CDR2 SYDVKM.

Only a few counts were recorded for this clone. J is TRBJ1-2 and V is TRBV9, with 8 bases aligning to TRBD1. V dropped 4 bases and J dropped 8; count of bases not matched to a gene: 7. This CDR3 has 13 residues. Per the germline V gene, CDR1 is SGDLS and CDR2 is YYNGEE. The CDR3 nucleotides are TGTGCCAGCAGCATACCAGGGGGCCGGGGCTACACCTTC. It yields the protein CASSIPGGRGYTF. Looking up the rest from reference TRBV9 and TRBJ1-2 gives the full variable domain: DSGVTQTPKHLITATGQRVTLRCSPRSGDLSVYWYQQSLDQGLQFLIQYYNGEERAKGNILERFSAQQFPDLHSELNLSSLELGDSALYFCASSIPGGRGYTFGSGTRLTVV.

The CDR3 DNA reads as TGCGCCAGCAAACAGGGGGCGATGGAAGAGACCCAGTACTTC. Translating it yields CASKQGAMEETQYF. The rearrangement links TRBV5-1 to TRBJ2-5, with 9 positions matching TRBD1. The V gene's germline CDR1 is SGHRS and CDR2 YFSETQ. J gave up 3 bases and V 6 bases, and 6 bases lay outside the gene matches. This CDR3 is 14 amino acids long.

The chain carries TRBV4-1 and TRBJ2-7; D not certain. The CDR3 sequence is 14 residues long. Trimming stripped 4 bases from V and 6 bases from J, with 16 bases between. Per germline, CDR1 MGHRA and CDR2 YSYEKL. In nucleotides, the CDR3 is TGCGCCAGCAGCCCCTTAGGTCGGTCTCGCGAGCAGTACTTC. It is translated as CASSPLGRSREQYF.

The genes are TRBV2 and TRBJ1-5; D is unresolved. The length of the CDR3 is 14 residues. V was trimmed by 4 bases and J by 6 bases, leaving 13 bases between them. The germline gives CDR1 SNHLY, CDR2 FYNNEI. In DNA form, the CDR3 reads TGTGCCAGCAGTGTAACAGCCCTAACTCAGCCCCAGCATTTT. It translates to CASSVTALTQPQHF.

The chain couples TRBV29-1 to TRBJ2-7; TRBD1 matches at 9 bases. Germline loops: CDR1 SQVTM, CDR2 ANQGSEA. The J segment lost 4 bases and the V segment lost 8 bases, leaving 9 bases of the junction unmatched. CDR3 size: 13 residues. CDR3 nucleotides: TGCAGCACATCACAGGGGGCTGGGTACGAGCAGTACTTC. It translates to CSTSQGAGYEQYF.